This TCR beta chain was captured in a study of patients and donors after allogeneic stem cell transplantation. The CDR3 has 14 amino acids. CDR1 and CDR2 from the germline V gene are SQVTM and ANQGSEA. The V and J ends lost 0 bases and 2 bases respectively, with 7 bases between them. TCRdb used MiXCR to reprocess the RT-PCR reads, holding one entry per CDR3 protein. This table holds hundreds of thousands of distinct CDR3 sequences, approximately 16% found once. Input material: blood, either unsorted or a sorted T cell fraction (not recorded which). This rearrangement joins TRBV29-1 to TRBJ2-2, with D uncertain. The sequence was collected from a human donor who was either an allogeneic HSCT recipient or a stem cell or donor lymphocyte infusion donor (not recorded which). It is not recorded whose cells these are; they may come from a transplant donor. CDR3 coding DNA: TGCAGCGTTGAAGATTTGGGTAACACCGGGGAGCTGTTTTTT. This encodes CSVEDLGNTGELFF.